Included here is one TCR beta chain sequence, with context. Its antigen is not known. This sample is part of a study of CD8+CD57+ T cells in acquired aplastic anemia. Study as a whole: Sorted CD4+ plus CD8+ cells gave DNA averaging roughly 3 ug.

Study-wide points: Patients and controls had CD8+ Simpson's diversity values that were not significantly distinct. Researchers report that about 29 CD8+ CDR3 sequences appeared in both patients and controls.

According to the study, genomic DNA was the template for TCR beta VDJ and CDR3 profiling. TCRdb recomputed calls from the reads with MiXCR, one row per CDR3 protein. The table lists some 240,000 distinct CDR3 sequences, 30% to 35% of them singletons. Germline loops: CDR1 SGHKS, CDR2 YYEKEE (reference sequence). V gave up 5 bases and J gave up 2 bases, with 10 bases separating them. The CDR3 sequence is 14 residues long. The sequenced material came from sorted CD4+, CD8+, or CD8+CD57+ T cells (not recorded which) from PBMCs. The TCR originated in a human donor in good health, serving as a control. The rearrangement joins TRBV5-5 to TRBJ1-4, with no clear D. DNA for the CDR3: TGTGCCAGCAGTAGGCTGCCCACTAATGAAAAACTGTTTTTT. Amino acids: CASSRLPTNEKLFF.